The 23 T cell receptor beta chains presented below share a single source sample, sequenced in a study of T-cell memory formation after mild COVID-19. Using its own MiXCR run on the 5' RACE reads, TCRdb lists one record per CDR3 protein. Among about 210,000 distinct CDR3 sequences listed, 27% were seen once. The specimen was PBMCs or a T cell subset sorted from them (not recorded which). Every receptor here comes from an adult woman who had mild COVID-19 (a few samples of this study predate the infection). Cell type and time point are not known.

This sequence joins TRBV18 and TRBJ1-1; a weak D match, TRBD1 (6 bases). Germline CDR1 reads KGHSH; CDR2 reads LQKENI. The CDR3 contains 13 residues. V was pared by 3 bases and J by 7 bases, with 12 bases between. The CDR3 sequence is CASSPRRGNEAFF. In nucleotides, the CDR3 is TGTGCCAGCTCACCGAGGAGGGGGAATGAAGCTTTCTTT.

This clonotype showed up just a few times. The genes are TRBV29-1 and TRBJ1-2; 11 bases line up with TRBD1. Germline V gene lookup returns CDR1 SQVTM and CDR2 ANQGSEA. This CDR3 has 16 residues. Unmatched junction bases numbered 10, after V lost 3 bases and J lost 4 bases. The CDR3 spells CSVESYWDRGIYGYTF. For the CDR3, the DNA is TGCAGCGTTGAGAGCTACTGGGACAGGGGGATCTATGGCTACACCTTC.

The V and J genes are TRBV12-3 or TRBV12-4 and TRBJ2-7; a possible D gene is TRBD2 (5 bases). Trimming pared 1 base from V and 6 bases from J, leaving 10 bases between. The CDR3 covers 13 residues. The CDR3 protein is CASSLGGSGEQYF. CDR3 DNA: TGTGCCAGCAGTTTAGGAGGGTCCGGCGAGCAGTACTTC.

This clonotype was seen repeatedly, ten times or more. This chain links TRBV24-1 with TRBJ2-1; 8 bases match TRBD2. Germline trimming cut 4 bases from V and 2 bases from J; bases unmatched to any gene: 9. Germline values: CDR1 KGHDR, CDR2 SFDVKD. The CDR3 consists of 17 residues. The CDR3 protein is CATSDSFGRETYNEQFF. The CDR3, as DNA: TGTGCCACCAGTGACTCCTTCGGGAGGGAAACCTACAATGAGCAGTTCTTC.

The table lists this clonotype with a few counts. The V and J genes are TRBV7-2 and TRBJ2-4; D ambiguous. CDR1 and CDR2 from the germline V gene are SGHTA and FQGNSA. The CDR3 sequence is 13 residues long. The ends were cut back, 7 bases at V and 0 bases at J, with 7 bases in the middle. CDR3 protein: CASTNLAKNIQYF. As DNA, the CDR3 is TGTGCCAGCACGAACCTAGCCAAAAACATTCAGTACTTC.

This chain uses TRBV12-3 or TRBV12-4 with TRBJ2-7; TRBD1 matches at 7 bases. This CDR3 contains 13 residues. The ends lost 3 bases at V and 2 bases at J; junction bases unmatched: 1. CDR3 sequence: CASSFQGAYEQYF. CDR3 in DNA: TGTGCCAGCAGTTTTCAGGGGGCCTACGAGCAGTACTTC.

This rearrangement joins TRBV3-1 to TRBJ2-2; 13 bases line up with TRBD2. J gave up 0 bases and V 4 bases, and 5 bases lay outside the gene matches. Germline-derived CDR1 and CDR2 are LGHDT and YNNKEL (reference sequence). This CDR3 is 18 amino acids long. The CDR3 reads CASSLGLAGDTNTGELFF. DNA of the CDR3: TGTGCCAGCAGCCTAGGACTAGCGGGGGACACGAACACCGGGGAGCTGTTTTTT.

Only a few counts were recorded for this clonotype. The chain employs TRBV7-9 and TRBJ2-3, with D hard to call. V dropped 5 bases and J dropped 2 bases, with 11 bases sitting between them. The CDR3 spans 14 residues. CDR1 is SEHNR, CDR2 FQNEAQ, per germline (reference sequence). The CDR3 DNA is TGTGCCAGCAGCCCCGAACGATACACAGATACGCAGTATTTT. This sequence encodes CASSPERYTDTQYF.

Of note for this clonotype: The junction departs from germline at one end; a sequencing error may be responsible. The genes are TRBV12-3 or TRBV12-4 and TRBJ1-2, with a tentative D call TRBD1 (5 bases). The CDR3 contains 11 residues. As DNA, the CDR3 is TGTGCCAGCAGTTTCGTGGCAGGGCCATTCTTC. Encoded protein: CASSFVAGPFF.

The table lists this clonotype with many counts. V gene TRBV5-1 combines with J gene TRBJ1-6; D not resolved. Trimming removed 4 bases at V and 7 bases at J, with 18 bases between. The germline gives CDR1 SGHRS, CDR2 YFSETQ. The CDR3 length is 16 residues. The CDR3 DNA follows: TGCGCCAGCAGCCCCCGAATAGGAATGGAAAATTCACCCCTCCACTTT. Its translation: CASSPRIGMENSPLHF.

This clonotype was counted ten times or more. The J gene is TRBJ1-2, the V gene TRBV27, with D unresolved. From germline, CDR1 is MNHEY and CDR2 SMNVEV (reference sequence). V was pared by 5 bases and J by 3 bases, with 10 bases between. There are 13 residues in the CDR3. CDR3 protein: CASSLTADYGYTF. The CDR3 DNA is TGTGCCAGCAGTCTCACCGCCGACTATGGCTACACCTTC.

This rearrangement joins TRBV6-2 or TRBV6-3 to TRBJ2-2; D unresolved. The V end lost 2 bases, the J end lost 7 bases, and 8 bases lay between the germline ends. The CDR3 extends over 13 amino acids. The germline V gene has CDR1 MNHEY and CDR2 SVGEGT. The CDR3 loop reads CASSYVAGGELFF. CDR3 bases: TGTGCCAGCAGTTACGTGGCAGGCGGGGAGCTGTTTTTT.

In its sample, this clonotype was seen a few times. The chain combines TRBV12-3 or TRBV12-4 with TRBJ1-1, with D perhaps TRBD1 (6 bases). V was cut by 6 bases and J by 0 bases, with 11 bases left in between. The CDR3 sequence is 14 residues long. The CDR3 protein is CASRIDRLNTEAFF. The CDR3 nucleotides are TGTGCCAGCAGGATCGACAGGCTGAACACTGAAGCTTTCTTT.

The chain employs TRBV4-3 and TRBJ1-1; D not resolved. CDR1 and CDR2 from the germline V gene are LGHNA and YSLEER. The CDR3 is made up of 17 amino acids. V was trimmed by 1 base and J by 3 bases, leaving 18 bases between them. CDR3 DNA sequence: TGCGCCAGCAGCCAAGGATCGGCCCGAAGGTGGGACACTGAAGCTTTCTTT. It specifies CASSQGSARRWDTEAFF.

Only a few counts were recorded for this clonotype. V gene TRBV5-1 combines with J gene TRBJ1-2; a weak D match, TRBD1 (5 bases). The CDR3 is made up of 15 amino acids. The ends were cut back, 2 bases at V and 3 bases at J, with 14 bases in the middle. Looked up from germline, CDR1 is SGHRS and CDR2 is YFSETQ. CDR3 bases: TGCGCCAGCAGCTTTCAACCCGACAGAGACTATGGCTACACCTTC. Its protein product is CASSFQPDRDYGYTF.

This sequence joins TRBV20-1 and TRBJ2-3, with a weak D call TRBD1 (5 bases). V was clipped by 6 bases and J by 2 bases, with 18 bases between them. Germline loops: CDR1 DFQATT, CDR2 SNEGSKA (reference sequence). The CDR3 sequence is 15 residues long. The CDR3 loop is CSAYRRDRSTDTQYF. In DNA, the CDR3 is TGCAGTGCCTACCGCAGGGATAGGTCCACAGATACGCAGTATTTT.

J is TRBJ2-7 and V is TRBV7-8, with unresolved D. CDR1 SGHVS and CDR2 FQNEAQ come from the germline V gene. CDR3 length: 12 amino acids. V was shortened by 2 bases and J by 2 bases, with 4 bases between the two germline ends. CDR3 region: CASSLRPYEQYF. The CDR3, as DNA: TGTGCCAGCAGCTTACGGCCCTACGAGCAGTACTTC. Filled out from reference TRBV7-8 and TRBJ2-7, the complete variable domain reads GAGVSQSPRYKVAKRGQDVALRCDPISGHVSLFWYQQALGQGPEFLTYFQNEAQLDKSGLPSDRFFAERPEGSVSTLKIQRTQQEDSAVYLCASSLRPYEQYFGPGTRLTVT.

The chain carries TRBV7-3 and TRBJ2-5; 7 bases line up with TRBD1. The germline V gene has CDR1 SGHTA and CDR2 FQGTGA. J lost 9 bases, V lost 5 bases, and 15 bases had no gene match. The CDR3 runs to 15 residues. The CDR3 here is CASSAGQAPLEAQYF. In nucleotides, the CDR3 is TGTGCCAGCAGCGCTGGACAGGCGCCCCTGGAGGCCCAGTACTTC.

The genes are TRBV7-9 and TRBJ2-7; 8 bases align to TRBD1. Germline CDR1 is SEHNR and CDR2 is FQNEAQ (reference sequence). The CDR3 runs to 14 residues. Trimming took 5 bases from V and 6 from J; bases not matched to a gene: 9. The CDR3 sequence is CASSPPDRVVEQYF. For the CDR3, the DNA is TGTGCCAGCAGCCCCCCGGACAGGGTCGTCGAGCAGTACTTC.

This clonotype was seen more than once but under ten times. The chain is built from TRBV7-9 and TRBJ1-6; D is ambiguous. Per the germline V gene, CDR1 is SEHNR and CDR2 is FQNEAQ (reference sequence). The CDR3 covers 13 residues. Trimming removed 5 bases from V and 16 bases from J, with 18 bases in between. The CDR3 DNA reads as TGTGCCAGCAGCCCTTTAACGCCGGGATTACTCCACTTT. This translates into CASSPLTPGLLHF.

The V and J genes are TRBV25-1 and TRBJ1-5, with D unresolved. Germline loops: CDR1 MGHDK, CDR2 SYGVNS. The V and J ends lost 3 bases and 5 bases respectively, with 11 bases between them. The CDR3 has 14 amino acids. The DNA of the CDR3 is TGTGCCAGCAGTGATGTCCTAGCTCATCAGCCCCAGCATTTT. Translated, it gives CASSDVLAHQPQHF.

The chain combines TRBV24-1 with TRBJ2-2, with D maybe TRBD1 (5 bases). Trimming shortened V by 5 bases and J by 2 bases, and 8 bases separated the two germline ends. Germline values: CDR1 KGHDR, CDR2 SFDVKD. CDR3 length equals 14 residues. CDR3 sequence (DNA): TGTGCCACCAGTGGCACAGGTAACACCGGGGAGCTGTTTTTT. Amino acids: CATSGTGNTGELFF.

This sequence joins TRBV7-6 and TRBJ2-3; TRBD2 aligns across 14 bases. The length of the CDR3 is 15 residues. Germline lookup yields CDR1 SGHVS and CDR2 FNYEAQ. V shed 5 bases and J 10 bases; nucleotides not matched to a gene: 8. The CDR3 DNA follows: TGTGCCAGCAGCGCGGGACTAGCGGGAGTGTGGGCGCAGTATTTT. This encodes CASSAGLAGVWAQYF.